This T cell receptor (beta chain) was captured in a study of blood T cell repertoires in COVID-19. In germline, CDR1 is SGHDT, CDR2 YYEEEE. Trimming took 4 bases from V and 4 from J; bases not matched to a gene: 6. This CDR3 is 15 amino acids long. Using immunoSEQ multiplex PCR, the repertoire was profiled, and TCRdb retains in-frame clones only, with some absent. The table shows around 67,000 clones, with 80% to 90% occurring only once. This clonotype originated in a man aged 50 or older with active COVID-19. The sample comprised peripheral blood. The V and J genes are TRBV5-6 and TRBJ2-3; TRBD2 matches at 10 bases. CDR3 sequence reads: CASSRTSGPPDTQYF. The DNA for the CDR3 is TGTGCCAGCAGCCGGACTAGCGGCCCCCCAGATACGCAGTATTTT.